This TCR beta chain was captured in a study of blood T cell repertoires in COVID-19 (dated by TCRdb to the early 2020s). Concerning the study at large: Samples from collaborators originated in the United States, Italy and Spain and spanned both the acute and convalescent phases of COVID-19. The material from the prospective study consisted of cDNA or gDNA derived from T cells, B-cell-depleted T cells, or PBMCs. Deeply sampled blood TCRbeta repertoires from subjects exposed to, actively infected with, or recovered from COVID-19 were included in the dataset. The repertoires were made available in a free public database intended to serve as a resource for research on the immune response to SARS-CoV-2. Samples came from the ongoing ImmuneRACE study (first 160 participants) plus 1,254 subjects from 6 global collaborators. The sample metadata nearly always contained a de-identified subject ID, COVID-19 status, age in years and sex. Where HLA class I and class II types were available, the types were taken from metadata supplied by the sample provider, not from assay-based typing. On the study overall, not on this receptor specifically: How much clinical and demographic metadata was included differed by source and by participant, and the metadata was provided uncurated.

As concerns this clone: Its antigen remains unidentified. It has no much larger one-base neighbor in the sample; base qualities were not kept.

One collaborating source in Seattle enrolled patients while the patients were actively infected and followed the patients over time throughout the course of disease. The collaborating institutions used their own protocols to collect whole blood in K2EDTA tubes. For TCRbeta analysis, collaborators shipped samples in one of three forms: frozen whole blood, isolated PBMCs, or DNA extracted from either of those sample types. Via the germline V gene (reference sequence), CDR1 is MNHEY and CDR2 SMNVEV. Trimming costs V 6 bases and J 7 bases, and their ends lie 19 bases apart. The CDR3 contains 15 residues, cysteine and phenylalanine counted. The only DNA kept is the CDR3, 45 bases in frame from the first base. TCRbeta CDR3 regions were amplified from genomic DNA using the immunoSEQ Assay, a bias-controlled multiplex PCR. Processing in the source paper ran as follows. The number of nucleated cells in each sample was estimated by amplification of reference gene primers within the assay. To quantify the absolute abundance of each unique TCRbeta CDR3 rearrangement, sequence reads were collapsed and filtered. For each sample, productive Simpson clonality was calculated by taking the square root of Simpson's diversity index across productive rearrangements. TCRdb holds this immuneACCESS table with in-frame rearrangements only. Some clones are missing; in checked studies, unresolved V genes explain under half, and the rest has no known cause. That table gives V, J and clone size, and the DNA gave D and trimming. In this sample the table shows about 100,000 clones, less than 95% of which occur a single time. The ten largest clones represent 6.5% to 8.5% of the sample.

The clonotype originates from a man aged 18 to 29 with COVID-19, enrolled during active disease. This chain is built from TRBV27 and TRBJ2-1; the D region possibly corresponds to TRBD1 (6 bases align). Sequencing was done on a sample of peripheral blood. The CDR3 here reads CASRFRGLMNNEQFF. In nucleotides, the sequence is TGTGCCAGCAGGTTCAGGGGATTAATGAATAATGAGCAGTTCTTC.